The clone carrying this T cell receptor (beta chain) was detected many times. Germline assignment: CDR1 KGHSH and CDR2 LQKENI. This CDR3 is built from 14 residues. V lost 3 bases and J 1 base, leaving 6 bases between the germline ends. The data belong to a study of early T cells in non-severe SARS-CoV-2 infection. TCRdb analysed the 5' RACE reads with MiXCR anew, one entry per CDR3 protein. The sample contains approximately 77,000 distinct CDR3 sequences, roughly a sixth of which appear only once. This TCR was sampled from an adult who was a healthcare worker with PCR-confirmed SARS-CoV-2 infection or an uninfected control (not recorded which). This rearrangement joins TRBV18 to TRBJ2-2, with D uncertain. The sequencing sample was made of whole blood. DNA for the CDR3: TGTGCCAGCTCACCCCGACAGAACACCGGGGAGCTGTTTTTT. Translating gives CASSPRQNTGELFF.